A single sample gave rise to the 7 T cell receptor beta chains below, sequenced in a study of ipilimumab plus nivolumab after autologous stem cell transplantation. Assay: immunoSEQ multiplex PCR; the TCRdb copy retains only in-frame clones and omits some. The table includes 15,000 to 20,000 clones, approximately 80% detected once. Sequenced material: PBMCs, taken in a trial of ipilimumab plus nivolumab as post-transplant consolidation. Receptors were obtained from a male donor with diffuse large B-cell lymphoma.

V and J are TRBV7-9 and TRBJ2-5, with D unclear. The CDR3 runs to 15 residues. Trimming took 1 base from V and 4 from J, leaving 13 bases between them. Germline CDR1 SEHNR, CDR2 FQNEAQ (reference sequence). The CDR3 coding sequence is TGTGCCAGCAGCTTAGGGTTGGGTATTGGAGAGACCCAGTACTTC. Translating gives CASSLGLGIGETQYF.

The V call is TRBV12-5, the J call TRBJ1-2; 7 bases agree with TRBD1. The CDR3 spans 13 residues. J was trimmed by 4 bases and V by 6 bases; bases with no gene match: 5. CDR1 LGHNT and CDR2 FRNRAP come from the germline V gene. CDR3 in amino acids: CASGTGQRYGYTF. The CDR3 DNA follows: TGTGCTAGTGGCACGGGACAGCGCTATGGCTACACCTTC.

As concerns this clone: The junction departs from germline at one end; a sequencing error may be responsible. The chain carries TRBV15 and TRBJ2-2; D is ambiguous. The CDR3 length is 15 residues. Germline CDR1 is LNHNV and CDR2 is YYDKDF (reference sequence). CDR3 nucleotides: TGTGCCACCAGCCGAGACATCCCGAACACCGGGGAGCTGTTTTTT. Its protein is CATSRDIPNTGELFF.

The chain couples TRBV10-3 to TRBJ1-2; 9 bases match TRBD1. Trimming removed 7 bases from V and 2 bases from J; junction bases left unmatched: 5. Germline-derived CDR1 and CDR2 are ENHRY and SYGVKD. This CDR3 has 14 amino acids. In DNA, the CDR3 is TGTGCCATCAATAACAGGGGGCCCAACTATGGCTACACCTTC. This translates into CAINNRGPNYGYTF.

The chain is built from TRBV9 and TRBJ2-5; D not resolved. The CDR3 spans 15 residues. Germline CDR1 and CDR2: SGDLS and YYNGEE. V was cut by 0 bases and J by 2 bases, with 11 bases left in between. CDR3 protein: CASSVEGREQETQYF. In nucleotides, the CDR3 is TGTGCCAGCAGCGTAGAAGGAAGGGAACAAGAGACCCAGTACTTC.

This chain uses TRBV6-5 with TRBJ1-2; no clear D gene. The CDR3 length is 12 residues. The germline V gene has CDR1 MNHEY and CDR2 SVGAGI. The V and J ends lost 8 bases and 7 bases respectively, with 14 bases between them. As DNA, the CDR3 is TGTGCCAGCTCCACCCTCCTGGCTGGCTACACCTTC. This sequence encodes CASSTLLAGYTF.

The rearrangement joins TRBV7-9 to TRBJ2-5, with D uncertain. This CDR3 is 11 amino acids long. Germline V gene lookup returns CDR1 SEHNR and CDR2 FQNEAQ (reference sequence). The V and J ends lost 5 bases and 0 bases respectively, with 1 base between them. The CDR3 is CASSNQETQYF. The CDR3 coding sequence is TGTGCCAGCAGCAACCAAGAGACCCAGTACTTC.